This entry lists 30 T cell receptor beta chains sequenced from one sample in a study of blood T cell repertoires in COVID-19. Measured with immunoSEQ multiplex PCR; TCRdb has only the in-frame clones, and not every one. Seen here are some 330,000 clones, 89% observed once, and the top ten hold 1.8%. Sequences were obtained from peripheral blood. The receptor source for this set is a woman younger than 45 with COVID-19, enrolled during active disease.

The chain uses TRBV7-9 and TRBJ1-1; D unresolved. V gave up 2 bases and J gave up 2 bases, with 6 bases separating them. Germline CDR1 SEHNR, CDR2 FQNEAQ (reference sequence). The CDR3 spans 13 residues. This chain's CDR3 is CASSLSSNTEAFF. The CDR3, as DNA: TGTGCCAGCAGCTTATCGAGCAACACTGAAGCTTTCTTT.

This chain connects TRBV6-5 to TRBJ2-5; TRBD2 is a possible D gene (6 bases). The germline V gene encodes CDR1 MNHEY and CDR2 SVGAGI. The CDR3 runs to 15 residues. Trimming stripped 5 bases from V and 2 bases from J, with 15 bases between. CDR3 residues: CASSPPGLPQETQYF. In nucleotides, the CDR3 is TGTGCCAGCAGTCCGCCGGGACTCCCACAAGAGACCCAGTACTTC.

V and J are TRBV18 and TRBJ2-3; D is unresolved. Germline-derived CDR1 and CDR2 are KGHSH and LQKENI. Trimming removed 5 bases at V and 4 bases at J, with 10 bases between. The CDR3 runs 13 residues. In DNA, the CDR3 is TGTGCCAGCTCAAGGCGAGAGGCAGATACGCAGTATTTT. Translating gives CASSRREADTQYF.

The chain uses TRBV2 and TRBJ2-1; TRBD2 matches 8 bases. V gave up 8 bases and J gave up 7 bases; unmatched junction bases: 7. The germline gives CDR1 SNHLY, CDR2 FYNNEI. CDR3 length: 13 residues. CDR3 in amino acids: CASARGGGNEQFF. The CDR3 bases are TGTGCCAGCGCACGGGGGGGCGGGAATGAGCAGTTCTTC.

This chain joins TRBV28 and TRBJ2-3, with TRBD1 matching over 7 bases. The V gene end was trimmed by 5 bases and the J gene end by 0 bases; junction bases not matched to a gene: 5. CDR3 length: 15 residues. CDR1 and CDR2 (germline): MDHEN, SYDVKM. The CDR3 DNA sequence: TGTGCCAGCAGTCCCGGGGACAGTAGCACAGATACGCAGTATTTT. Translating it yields CASSPGDSSTDTQYF.

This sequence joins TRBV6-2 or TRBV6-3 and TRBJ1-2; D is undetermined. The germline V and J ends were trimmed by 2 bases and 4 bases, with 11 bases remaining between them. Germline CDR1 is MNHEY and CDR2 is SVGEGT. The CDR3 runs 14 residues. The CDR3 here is CASSYTRHAYGYTF. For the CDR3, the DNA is TGTGCCAGCAGTTACACTCGCCATGCCTATGGCTACACCTTC.

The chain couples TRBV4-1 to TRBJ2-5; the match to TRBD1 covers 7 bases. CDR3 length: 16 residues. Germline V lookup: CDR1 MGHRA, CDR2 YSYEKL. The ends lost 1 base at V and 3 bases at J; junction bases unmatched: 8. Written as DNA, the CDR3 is TGCGCCAGCAGCCAAGCTCGAGGGACAGAGAAAGAGACCCAGTACTTC. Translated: CASSQARGTEKETQYF.

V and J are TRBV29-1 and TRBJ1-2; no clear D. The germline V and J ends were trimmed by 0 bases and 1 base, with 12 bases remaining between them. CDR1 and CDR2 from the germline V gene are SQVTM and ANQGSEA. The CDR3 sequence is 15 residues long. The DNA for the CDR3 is TGCAGCGTTGAAGATCCGAGGGATAATAACTATGGCTACACCTTC. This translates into CSVEDPRDNNYGYTF.

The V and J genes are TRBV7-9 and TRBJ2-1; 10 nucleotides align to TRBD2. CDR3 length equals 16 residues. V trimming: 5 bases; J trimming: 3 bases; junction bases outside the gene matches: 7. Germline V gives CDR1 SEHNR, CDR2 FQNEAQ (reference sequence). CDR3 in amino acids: CASSDDSGGNYNEQFF. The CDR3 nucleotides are TGTGCCAGCAGCGACGATAGCGGGGGGAACTACAATGAGCAGTTCTTC.

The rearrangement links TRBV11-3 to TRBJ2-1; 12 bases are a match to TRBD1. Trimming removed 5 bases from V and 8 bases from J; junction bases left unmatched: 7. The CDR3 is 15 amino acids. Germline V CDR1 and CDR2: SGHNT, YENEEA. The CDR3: CASSIIRDRGHEQFF. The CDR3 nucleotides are TGTGCCAGCAGCATCATCCGGGACAGGGGGCATGAGCAGTTCTTC.

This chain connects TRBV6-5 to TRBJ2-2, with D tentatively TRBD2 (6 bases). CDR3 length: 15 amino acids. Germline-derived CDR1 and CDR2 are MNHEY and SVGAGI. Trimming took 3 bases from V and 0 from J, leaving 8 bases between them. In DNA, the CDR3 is TGTGCCAGCAGTTATTCTAGCGCGAACACCGGGGAGCTGTTTTTT. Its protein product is CASSYSSANTGELFF.

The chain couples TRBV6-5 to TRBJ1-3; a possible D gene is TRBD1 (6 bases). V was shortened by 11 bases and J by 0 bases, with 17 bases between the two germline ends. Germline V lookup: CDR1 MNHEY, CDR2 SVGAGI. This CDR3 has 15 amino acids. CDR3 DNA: TGTGCCCATCGCTTATGGGACAACTCTGGAAACACCATATATTTT. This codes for CAHRLWDNSGNTIYF.

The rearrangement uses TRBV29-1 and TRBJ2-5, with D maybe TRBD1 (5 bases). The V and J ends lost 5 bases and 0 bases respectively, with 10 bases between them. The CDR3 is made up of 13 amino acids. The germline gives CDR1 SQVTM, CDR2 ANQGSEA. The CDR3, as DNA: TGCAGCGTTTTCGACAGTTACCAAGAGACCCAGTACTTC. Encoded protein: CSVFDSYQETQYF.

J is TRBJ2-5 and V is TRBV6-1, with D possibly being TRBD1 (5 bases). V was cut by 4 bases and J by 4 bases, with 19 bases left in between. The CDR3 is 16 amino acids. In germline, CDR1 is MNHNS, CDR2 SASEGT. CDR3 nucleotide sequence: TGTGCCAGCAGTGGGATGGTAAGAGGACACAGAGAGACCCAGTACTTC. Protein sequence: CASSGMVRGHRETQYF.

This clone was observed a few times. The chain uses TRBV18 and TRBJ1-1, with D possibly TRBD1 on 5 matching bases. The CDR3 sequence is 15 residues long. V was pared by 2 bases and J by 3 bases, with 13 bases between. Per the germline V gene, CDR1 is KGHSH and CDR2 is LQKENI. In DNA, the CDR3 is TGTGCCAGCTCACCAACTCGACAGTCGGACACTGAAGCTTTCTTT. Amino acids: CASSPTRQSDTEAFF.

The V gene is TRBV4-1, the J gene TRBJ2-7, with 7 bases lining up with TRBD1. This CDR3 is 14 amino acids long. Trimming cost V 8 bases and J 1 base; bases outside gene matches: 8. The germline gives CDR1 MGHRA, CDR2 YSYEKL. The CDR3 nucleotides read TGCGCCAGCGGCCGGGCAGGGGGTTCCTACGAGCAGTACTTC. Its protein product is CASGRAGGSYEQYF.

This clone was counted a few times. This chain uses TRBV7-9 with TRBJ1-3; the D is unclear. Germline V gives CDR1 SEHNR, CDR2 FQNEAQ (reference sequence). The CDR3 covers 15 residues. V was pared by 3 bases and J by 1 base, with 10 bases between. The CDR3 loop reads CASSLVTGSGNTIYF. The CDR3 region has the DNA TGTGCCAGCAGCTTGGTTACGGGATCTGGAAACACCATATATTTT. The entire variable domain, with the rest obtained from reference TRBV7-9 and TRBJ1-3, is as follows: DTGVSQNPRHKITKRGQNVTFRCDPISEHNRLYWYRQTLGQGPEFLTYFQNEAQLEKSRLLSDRFSAERPKGSFSTLEIQRTEQGDSAMYLCASSLVTGSGNTIYFGEGSWLTVV.

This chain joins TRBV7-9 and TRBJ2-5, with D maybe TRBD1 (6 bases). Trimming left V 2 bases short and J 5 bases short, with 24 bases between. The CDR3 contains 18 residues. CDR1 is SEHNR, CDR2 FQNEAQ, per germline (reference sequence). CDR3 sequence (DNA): TGTGCCAGCAGCTTACCTAAGGTCCCACAGGGTGAAGGGGAGACCCAGTACTTC. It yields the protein CASSLPKVPQGEGETQYF.

CDR3 loop: CASSPTGQGASNQPQHF. The CDR3 bases are TGCGCCAGCAGCCCGACTGGACAGGGGGCGAGCAATCAGCCCCAGCATTTT. The genes are TRBV4-1 and TRBJ1-5, with 11 nucleotides matching TRBD1. The germline V gene encodes CDR1 MGHRA and CDR2 YSYEKL. V gave up 4 bases and J gave up 1 base; unmatched junction bases: 6. CDR3 length: 17 residues.

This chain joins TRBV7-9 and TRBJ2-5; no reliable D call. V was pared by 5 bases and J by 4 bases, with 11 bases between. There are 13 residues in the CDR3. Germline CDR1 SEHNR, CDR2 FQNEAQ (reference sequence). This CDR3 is CASSPASPETQYF. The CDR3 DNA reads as TGTGCCAGCAGCCCCGCCAGTCCAGAGACCCAGTACTTC. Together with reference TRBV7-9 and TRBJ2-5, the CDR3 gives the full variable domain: DTGVSQNPRHKITKRGQNVTFRCDPISEHNRLYWYRQTLGQGPEFLTYFQNEAQLEKSRLLSDRFSAERPKGSFSTLEIQRTEQGDSAMYLCASSPASPETQYFGPGTRLLVL.

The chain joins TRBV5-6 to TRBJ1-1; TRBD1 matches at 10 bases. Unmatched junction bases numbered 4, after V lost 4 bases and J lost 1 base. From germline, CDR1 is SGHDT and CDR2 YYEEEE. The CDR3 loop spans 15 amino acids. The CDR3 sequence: CASSAGTGANTEAFF. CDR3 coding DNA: TGTGCCAGCAGCGCCGGGACAGGGGCGAACACTGAAGCTTTCTTT.

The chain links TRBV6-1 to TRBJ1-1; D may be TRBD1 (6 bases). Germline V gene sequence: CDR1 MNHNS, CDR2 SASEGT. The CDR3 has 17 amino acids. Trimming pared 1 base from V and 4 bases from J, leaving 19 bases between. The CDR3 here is CASSEVLRGARGTEAFF. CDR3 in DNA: TGTGCCAGCAGTGAAGTCCTGCGGGGGGCGCGTGGCACTGAAGCTTTCTTT.

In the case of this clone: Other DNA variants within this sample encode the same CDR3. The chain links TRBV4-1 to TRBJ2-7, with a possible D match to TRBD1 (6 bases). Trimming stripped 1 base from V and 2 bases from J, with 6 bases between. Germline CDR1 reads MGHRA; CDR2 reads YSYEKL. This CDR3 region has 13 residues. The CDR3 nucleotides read TGCGCCAGCAGCCAAGGACAGGCCTACGAGCAGTACTTC. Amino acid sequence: CASSQGQAYEQYF.

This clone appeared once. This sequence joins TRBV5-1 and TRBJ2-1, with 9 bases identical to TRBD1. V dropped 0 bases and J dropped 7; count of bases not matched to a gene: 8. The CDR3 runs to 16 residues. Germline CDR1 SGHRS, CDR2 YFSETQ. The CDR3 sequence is CASSLAGTGFLNEQFF. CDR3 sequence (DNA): TGCGCCAGCAGCTTGGCCGGGACAGGGTTTTTGAATGAGCAGTTCTTC.

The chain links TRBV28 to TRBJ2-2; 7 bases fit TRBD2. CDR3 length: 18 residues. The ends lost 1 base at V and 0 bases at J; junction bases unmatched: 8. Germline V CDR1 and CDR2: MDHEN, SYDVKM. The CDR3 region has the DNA TGTGCCAGCAGTTTATATGGGCGGGGGAGAGCGAACACCGGGGAGCTGTTTTTT. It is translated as CASSLYGRGRANTGELFF.

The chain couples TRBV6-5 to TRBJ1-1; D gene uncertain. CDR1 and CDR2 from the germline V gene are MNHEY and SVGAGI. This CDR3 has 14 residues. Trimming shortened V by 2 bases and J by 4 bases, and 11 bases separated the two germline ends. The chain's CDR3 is CASSYVGASTEAFF. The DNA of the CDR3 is TGTGCCAGCAGTTACGTAGGAGCGAGCACTGAAGCTTTCTTT.

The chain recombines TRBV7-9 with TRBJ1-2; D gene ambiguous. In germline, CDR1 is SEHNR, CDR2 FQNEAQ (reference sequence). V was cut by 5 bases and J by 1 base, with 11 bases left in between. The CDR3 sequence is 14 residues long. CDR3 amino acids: CASSIAGVNYGYTF. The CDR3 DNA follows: TGTGCCAGCAGCATCGCCGGGGTTAACTATGGCTACACCTTC.

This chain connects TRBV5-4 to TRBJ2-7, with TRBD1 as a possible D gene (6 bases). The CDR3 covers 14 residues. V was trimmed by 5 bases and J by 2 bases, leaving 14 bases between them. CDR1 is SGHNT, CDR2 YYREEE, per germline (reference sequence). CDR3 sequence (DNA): TGTGCCAGCAGACGCAGGGGTGGGACCTACGAGCAGTACTTC. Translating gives CASRRRGGTYEQYF.

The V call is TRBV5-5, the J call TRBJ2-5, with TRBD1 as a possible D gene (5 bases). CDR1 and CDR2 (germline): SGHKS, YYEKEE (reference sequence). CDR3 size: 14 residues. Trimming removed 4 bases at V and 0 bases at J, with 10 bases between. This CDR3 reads CASSHLTDQETQYF. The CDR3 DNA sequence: TGTGCCAGCAGCCACCTGACAGACCAAGAGACCCAGTACTTC.

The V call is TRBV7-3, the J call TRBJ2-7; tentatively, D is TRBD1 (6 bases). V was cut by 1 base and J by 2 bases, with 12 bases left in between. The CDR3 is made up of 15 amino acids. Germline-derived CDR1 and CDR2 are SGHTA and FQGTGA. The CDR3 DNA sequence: TGTGCCAGCAGCTTAAGTCAGGGGCCGGCCTACGAGCAGTACTTC. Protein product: CASSLSQGPAYEQYF.